This T cell receptor (beta chain) was identified in a study of blood T cell repertoires in COVID-19. About the study: Acute-phase and convalescent COVID-19 samples originated in the United States, Italy and Spain.

Per germline, CDR1 LNHDA and CDR2 SQIVND (reference sequence). The germline V and J ends were trimmed by 10 bases and 7 bases, with 20 bases remaining between them. The CDR3 spans 14 residues. All enrollees were roughly 18 to 100 years old and from 25 or so US areas. Participants' reported clinical history set cohort assignment. Two negative PCRs, clearance, or symptom resolution were required of recovered Cohort 3 donors. TCRdb's table, derived via immunoSEQ multiplex PCR, lists solely in-frame clones and lacks some. The repertoire holds approximately 440,000 clones, around 91% seen once, with roughly 0.66% in the top ten.

This chain joins TRBV19 and TRBJ1-5; possible D gene TRBD1, 6 bases. Source material: PBMCs or T cells enriched from blood (not recorded which). The receptor comes from a man aged 18 to 29 who had recovered from COVID-19. CDR3 protein: CATGDGGLRQPQHF. The CDR3 DNA follows: TGTGCCACCGGAGACGGGGGGCTGCGACAGCCCCAGCATTTT.